This T cell receptor (beta chain) was captured by sequencing in a study of blood T cells in healthy people across ages. Whole-study findings and limits: Roughly linearly, TCR beta diversity per million T cells fell as age increased.

Primers used in a second PCR of about 7 to 12 cycles were a sample-barcoded 5' primer and a J-beta primer mix. TCRdb reprocessed the 5' RACE reads via MiXCR and lists one record per CDR3 protein. In the table there are around 800,000 distinct CDR3 sequences, roughly 60% of which are singletons. With 7 bases removed from V and 0 bases from J, the gap between germline ends came to 13 bases. This CDR3 contains 15 residues. Germline lookup yields CDR1 MNHNS and CDR2 SASEGT. A word on this clonotype: Its matching antigen is unknown.

This clonotype originated in a man aged 25 to 40 in good health. This chain connects TRBV6-1 to TRBJ2-1; D uncertain. Material: blood. The CDR3 DNA reads TGTGCCAGCAAGGCGACATTCAGCTCCTACAATGAGCAGTTCTTC. This encodes CASKATFSSYNEQFF.